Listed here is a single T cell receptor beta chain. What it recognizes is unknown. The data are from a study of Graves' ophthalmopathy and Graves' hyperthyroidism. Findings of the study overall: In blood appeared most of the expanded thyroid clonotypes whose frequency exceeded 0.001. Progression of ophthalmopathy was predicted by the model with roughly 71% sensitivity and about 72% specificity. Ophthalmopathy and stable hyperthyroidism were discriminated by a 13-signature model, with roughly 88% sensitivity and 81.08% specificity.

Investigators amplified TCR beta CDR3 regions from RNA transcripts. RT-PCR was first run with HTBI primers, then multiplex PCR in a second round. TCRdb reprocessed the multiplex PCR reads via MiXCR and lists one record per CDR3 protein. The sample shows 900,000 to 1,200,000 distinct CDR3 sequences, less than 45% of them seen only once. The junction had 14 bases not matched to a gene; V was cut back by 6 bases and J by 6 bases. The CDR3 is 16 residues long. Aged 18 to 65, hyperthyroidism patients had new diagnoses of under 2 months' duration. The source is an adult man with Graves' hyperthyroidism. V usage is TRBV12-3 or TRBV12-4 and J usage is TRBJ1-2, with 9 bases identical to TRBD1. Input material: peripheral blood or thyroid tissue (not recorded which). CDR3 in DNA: TGTGCCAGCAGCCCCGGGACAGGGTCGTCGAGGGATGGCTACACCTTC. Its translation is CASSPGTGSSRDGYTF.